These 22 T cell receptor beta chains came from one sample sequenced in a study of human T cells and chemical hapten exposure. TCRdb itself ran the RACE reads through MiXCR, one entry per CDR3 protein. Seen here are about 54,000 distinct CDR3 sequences, just under 10% observed once, and the top ten hold under 2%. The sample's time point: patch test 2, 6 weeks after DPC sensitization. Treatment given: therapeutic diphenylcyclopropenone sensitization with weekly scalp DPC. The source material was whole blood, sampled in connection with sensitization to the hapten diphenylcyclopropenone (DPC). These receptors were collected from a woman aged 45-59 years with alopecia areata. Some clones in this sample may be carry-over from other donors' samples.

This clonotype appeared a few times. This chain joins TRBV7-2 and TRBJ2-3; no clear D gene. The CDR3 has 15 residues. Trimming cost V 0 bases and J 3 bases, with 10 bases left between them. Germline assignment: CDR1 SGHTA and CDR2 FQGNSA. CDR3 bases: TGTGCCAGCAGCTTAGCTGCCGTCTCGACAGATACGCAGTATTTT. It codes for CASSLAAVSTDTQYF. Supplemented by reference TRBV7-2 and TRBJ2-3, the full variable domain reads GAGVSQSPSNKVTEKGKDVELRCDPISGHTALYWYRQSLGQGLEFLIYFQGNSAPDKSGLPSDRFSAERTGGSVSTLTIQRTQQEDSAVYLCASSLAAVSTDTQYFGPGTRLTVL.

V and J are TRBV18 and TRBJ1-1; TRBD1 is a possible D gene (5 bases). Germline V lookup: CDR1 KGHSH, CDR2 LQKENI. The CDR3 covers 13 residues. V shed 5 bases and J shed 2 bases, with 9 bases lying between them. The CDR3 sequence is CASSTGTNTEAFF. In nucleotides, the CDR3 is TGTGCCAGCTCAACCGGGACCAACACTGAAGCTTTCTTT.

This clonotype was recorded a few times. The J gene is TRBJ2-7, the V gene TRBV10-3, with 9 bases matching TRBD1. CDR3 length: 13 amino acids. The V and J ends lost 10 bases and 4 bases, in that order; junction bases with no gene match: 8. Germline V gene sequence: CDR1 ENHRY, CDR2 SYGVKD. The CDR3 is CATAGQGLYEQYF. In DNA form, the CDR3 reads TGTGCCACGGCGGGACAGGGCCTTTACGAGCAGTACTTC.

The CDR3 nucleotides read TGCGCCAGCAGCTTGGCCTCCTCCAAGGTGGGTGAGCAGTTCTTC. It encodes CASSLASSKVGEQFF. This chain connects TRBV5-1 to TRBJ2-1, with D uncertain. In germline, CDR1 is SGHRS, CDR2 YFSETQ. This CDR3 is 15 amino acids long. V lost 0 bases, J lost 9 bases, and 16 bases lay in between.

This clonotype was recorded many times. The chain links TRBV7-9 to TRBJ2-7; D tentatively fits TRBD1 or TRBD2 (5 bases each). The CDR3 is made up of 16 amino acids. Trimming left V 2 bases short and J 0 bases short, with 14 bases between. CDR1 SEHNR and CDR2 FQNEAQ come from the germline V gene (reference sequence). The CDR3 protein is CASSLSGQYPSYEQYF. Here the CDR3 DNA reads TGTGCCAGCAGCTTATCGGGGCAATACCCCTCCTACGAGCAGTACTTC.

This clonotype was observed at least ten times. The chain links TRBV11-2 to TRBJ2-4; no reliable D call. CDR1 SGHAT and CDR2 FQNNGV come from the germline V gene. This CDR3 contains 18 residues. Trimming pared 0 bases from V and 3 bases from J, leaving 18 bases between. Here the CDR3 reads CASSLERRMQFLKNIQYF. The CDR3, as DNA: TGTGCCAGCAGCTTAGAACGTCGGATGCAGTTCCTCAAAAACATTCAGTACTTC.

There are a few counts of this clonotype. This chain uses TRBV11-2 with TRBJ2-5, with a weak D call TRBD1 (6 bases). Germline CDR1 and CDR2: SGHAT and FQNNGV. The CDR3 totals 14 residues. Trimming took off 1 base at V and 2 bases at J, with 8 bases between the two ends. Here the CDR3 DNA reads TGTGCCAGCAGCTTAGGGACAGTACAAGAGACCCAGTACTTC. Encoded protein: CASSLGTVQETQYF.

The sample holds a few counts of this clonotype. CDR3 bases: TGTGCCAGCAGTCCTTCTTATGACACTGAAGCTTTCTTT. Amino acid sequence: CASSPSYDTEAFF. This sequence joins TRBV27 and TRBJ1-1, with unresolved D. Looked up from germline, CDR1 is MNHEY and CDR2 is SMNVEV (reference sequence). Trimming stripped 5 bases from V and 3 bases from J, with 10 bases between. The CDR3 is 13 residues long.

This clonotype was counted at least ten times. The chain links TRBV6-1 to TRBJ1-5; D unresolved. Deletions cut 7 bases from V and 0 bases from J, with 16 bases between. Germline CDR1 reads MNHNS; CDR2 reads SASEGT. The CDR3 contains 16 residues. CDR3 protein: CASKPGSSYSNQPQHF. CDR3 bases: TGTGCCAGCAAGCCTGGCTCGTCTTATAGCAATCAGCCCCAGCATTTT.

This clonotype appeared a few times. CDR3 region: CASSLQDTGELFF. The CDR3, as DNA: TGTGCCAGCAGCCTTCAGGACACCGGGGAGCTGTTTTTT. This sequence joins TRBV11-2 and TRBJ2-2; D is unresolved. The V end was cut by 5 bases, the J end by 3 bases, with 7 bases between. Germline CDR1 SGHAT, CDR2 FQNNGV. The CDR3 covers 13 residues. Combining the CDR3 with reference TRBV11-2 and TRBJ2-2 gives the whole variable domain EAGVAQSPRYKIIEKRQSVAFWCNPISGHATLYWYQQILGQGPKLLIQFQNNGVVDDSQLPKDRFSAERLKGVDSTLKIQPAKLEDSAVYLCASSLQDTGELFFGEGSRLTVL.

This clonotype was counted at least ten times. The chain combines TRBV28 with TRBJ2-4; TRBD2 aligns across 9 bases. V shed 2 bases and J 2 bases; nucleotides not matched to a gene: 7. The V gene's germline CDR1 is MDHEN and CDR2 SYDVKM. The length of the CDR3 is 17 residues. The CDR3 DNA sequence: TGTGCCAGCAGTTTAGCGGGACTAGCTGCTTCCAAAAACATTCAGTACTTC. Translated, it gives CASSLAGLAASKNIQYF.

V is TRBV6-2 or TRBV6-3 and J is TRBJ2-1; 10 positions agree with TRBD2. V lost 6 bases, J lost 4 bases, and 6 bases stayed unmatched. CDR1 is MNHEY, CDR2 SVGEGT, per germline. The length of the CDR3 is 15 residues. The CDR3 region has the DNA TGTGCCAGCAGACTCGGGACTAGCGTTTACAATGAGCAGTTCTTC. It yields the protein CASRLGTSVYNEQFF.

The sample holds a few counts of this clonotype. The chain uses TRBV20-1 and TRBJ1-6; D remains unclear. The germline gives CDR1 DFQATT, CDR2 SNEGSKA (reference sequence). The length of the CDR3 is 16 residues. Trimming took 0 bases from V and 4 from J, leaving 13 bases between them. Here the CDR3 reads CSARDTADTYNSPLHF. CDR3 sequence (DNA): TGCAGTGCTAGAGATACGGCAGATACTTATAATTCACCCCTCCACTTT.

There are many counts of this clonotype. The chain joins TRBV7-2 to TRBJ1-3; TRBD1 matches 9 bases. With 3 bases clipped from V and 0 bases from J, the junction kept 3 bases outside the gene matches. There are 16 residues in the CDR3. In germline, CDR1 is SGHTA, CDR2 FQGNSA. CDR3 sequence reads: CASSLTGGISGNTIYF. In DNA form, the CDR3 reads TGTGCCAGCAGCTTGACAGGGGGTATCTCTGGAAACACCATATATTTT.

This clonotype occurred a few times. This chain links TRBV28 with TRBJ1-6, with 8 bases aligning to TRBD1. The ends lost 6 bases at V and 9 bases at J; junction bases unmatched: 10. This CDR3 region has 15 residues. CDR1 MDHEN and CDR2 SYDVKM come from the germline V gene. CDR3 in amino acids: CASRGGQGELSPLHF. The CDR3 nucleotides are TGTGCCAGCAGGGGAGGACAGGGCGAGCTTTCACCCCTCCACTTT.

The table lists this clonotype with a few counts. The V and J genes are TRBV27 and TRBJ1-5, with 7 bases matching TRBD1. The CDR3 spans 15 residues. V lost 1 base to trimming and J lost 5 bases; unmatched junction nucleotides: 5. Germline CDR1 reads MNHEY; CDR2 reads SMNVEV (reference sequence). The CDR3 nucleotides read TGTGCCAGCAGTTTATACAGGGGAGGGGATCAGCCCCAGCATTTT. Translation gives CASSLYRGGDQPQHF.

V gene TRBV5-1 combines with J gene TRBJ2-4; the D call may be TRBD1 or TRBD2 (5 bases each). Germline assignment: CDR1 SGHRS and CDR2 YFSETQ. The ends were cut back, 3 bases at V and 7 bases at J, with 14 bases in the middle. This CDR3 has 14 residues. The CDR3, as DNA: TGCGCCAGCAGCTCTTCAGGGACCGGTAACATTCAGTACTTC. Translated, it gives CASSSSGTGNIQYF.

The sample holds a few counts of this clonotype. V usage is TRBV6-1 and J usage is TRBJ2-2; 7 bases fit TRBD2. Germline CDR1 is MNHNS and CDR2 is SASEGT. Unmatched junction bases numbered 6, after V lost 3 bases and J lost 5 bases. The CDR3 is 15 residues long. Written as DNA, the CDR3 is TGTGCCAGCAGTGATTGGGGGGGAGCGACCGGGGAGCTGTTTTTT. Its protein is CASSDWGGATGELFF.

This clonotype turned up a few times. The V gene is TRBV7-9, the J gene TRBJ2-3; 7 nucleotides align to TRBD1. With 1 base clipped from V and 2 bases from J, the junction kept 6 bases outside the gene matches. The CDR3 contains 16 residues. From germline, CDR1 is SEHNR and CDR2 FQNEAQ (reference sequence). The CDR3 DNA is TGTGCCAGCAGCTTAGGTAGACAGGGCTCCACAGATACGCAGTATTTT. This codes for CASSLGRQGSTDTQYF.

This clonotype was detected ten times or more. V is TRBV3-1 and J is TRBJ2-1, with 14 bases aligning to TRBD2. Germline trimming cut 5 bases from V and 7 bases from J; bases unmatched to any gene: 7. There are 16 residues in the CDR3. CDR1 LGHDT and CDR2 YNNKEL come from the germline V gene (reference sequence). The CDR3 bases are TGTGCCAGCAGCGTCGGACTAGCGGGAGGTTGGAATGAGCAGTTCTTC. It specifies CASSVGLAGGWNEQFF.

The chain recombines TRBV12-3 or TRBV12-4 with TRBJ1-5, with unresolved D. The CDR3 runs to 13 residues. Deletions cut 3 bases from V and 6 bases from J, with 9 bases between. For the CDR3, the DNA is TGTGCCAGCAGTTTGACACCCTCTCAGCCCCAGCATTTT. It yields the protein CASSLTPSQPQHF.

The chain joins TRBV3-1 to TRBJ2-2; possibly TRBD1 for D (6 bases). CDR1 LGHDT and CDR2 YNNKEL come from the germline V gene (reference sequence). The CDR3 contains 18 residues. Trimming pared 4 bases from V and 2 bases from J, leaving 20 bases between. The CDR3 DNA sequence: TGTGCCAGCAGCCGCACAGGGCCCTGGGGATTAAACACCGGGGAGCTGTTTTTT. Translating gives CASSRTGPWGLNTGELFF.